This T cell receptor beta chain originates from a study of T cell changes during pregnancy in multiple sclerosis. Data came from immunoSEQ multiplex PCR; TCRdb stores just in-frame clones and leaves some out. The sample lists some 110,000 clones, around 90% seen once, with approximately 1.5% in the top ten. Germline CDR1 reads MNHEY; CDR2 reads SMNVEV (reference sequence). The CDR3 is 13 amino acids. With 4 bases removed from V and 3 bases from J, the gap between germline ends came to 10 bases. This clone is a singleton in its sample. The chain has TRBV27 and TRBJ2-7, with a possible D match to TRBD1 (6 bases). The sequence derives from a female donor with multiple sclerosis, enrolled in a pregnancy study. The source material was peripheral blood, sampled in the third trimester of pregnancy. This CDR3 is CASSSPGVYEQYF. The DNA for the CDR3 is TGTGCCAGCAGTTCTCCAGGGGTCTACGAGCAGTACTTC.